What follows describes a single T cell receptor beta chain. Antigen specificity is unknown. Sequencing was performed with immunoSEQ multiplex PCR; in TCRdb, only in-frame clones are kept and a portion is missing. The data contain around 83,000 clones, around 92% of them seen just once; the ten biggest clones take up approximately 5.2%. The sample is drawn from a study of T cell responses to AZD1222 COVID-19 vaccine. Germline V gene lookup returns CDR1 SGHRS and CDR2 YFSETQ. The V gene lost 3 bases and the J gene lost 2 bases, with 12 bases spanning the gap. CDR3 length: 15 residues. Study-wide results and caveats: Spike-specific TCR breadth rose after two AZD1222 doses, and depth rose as well. The donor group comprised mostly white British people and more females; the analysis possibly underestimated clonal diversity. Reports indicate that nearly half of spike-specific TCRs are directed at unmutated variant regions. Only after the peak T cell response were repertoires sampled.

Sequenced material: peripheral blood, taken on day 0 of AZD1222 vaccination. The gene calls are TRBV5-1 and TRBJ2-1, with D unresolved. This TCR was recovered from an adult in good health. CDR3 protein: CASSSSGEPYNEQFF. Written as DNA, the CDR3 is TGCGCCAGCAGCTCTTCCGGAGAGCCCTACAATGAGCAGTTCTTC.